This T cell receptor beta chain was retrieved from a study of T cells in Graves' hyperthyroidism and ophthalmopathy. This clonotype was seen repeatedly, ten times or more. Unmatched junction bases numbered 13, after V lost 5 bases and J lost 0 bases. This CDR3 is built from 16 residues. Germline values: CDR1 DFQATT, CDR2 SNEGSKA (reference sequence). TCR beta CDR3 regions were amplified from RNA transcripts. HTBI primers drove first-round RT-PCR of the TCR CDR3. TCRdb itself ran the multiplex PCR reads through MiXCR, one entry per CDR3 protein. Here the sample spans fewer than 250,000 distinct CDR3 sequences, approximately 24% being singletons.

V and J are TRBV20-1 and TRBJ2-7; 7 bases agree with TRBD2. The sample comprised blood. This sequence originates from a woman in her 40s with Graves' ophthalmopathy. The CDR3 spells CSAAKLGGVASYEQYF. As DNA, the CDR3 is TGCAGTGCTGCCAAGCTTGGGGGGGTAGCCTCCTACGAGCAGTACTTC.